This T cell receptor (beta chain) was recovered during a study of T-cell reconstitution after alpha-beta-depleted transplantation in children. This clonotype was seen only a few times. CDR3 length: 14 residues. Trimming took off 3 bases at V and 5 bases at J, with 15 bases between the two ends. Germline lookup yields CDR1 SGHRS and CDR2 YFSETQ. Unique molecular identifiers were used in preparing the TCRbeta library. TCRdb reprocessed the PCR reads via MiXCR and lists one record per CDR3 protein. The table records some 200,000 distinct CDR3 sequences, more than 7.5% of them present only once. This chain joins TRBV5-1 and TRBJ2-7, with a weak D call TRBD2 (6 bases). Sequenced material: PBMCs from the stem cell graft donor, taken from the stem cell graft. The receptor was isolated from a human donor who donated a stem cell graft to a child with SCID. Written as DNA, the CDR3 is TGCGCCAGCAGCTACGGGGACTCCCAGGACGAGCAGTACTTC. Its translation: CASSYGDSQDEQYF.